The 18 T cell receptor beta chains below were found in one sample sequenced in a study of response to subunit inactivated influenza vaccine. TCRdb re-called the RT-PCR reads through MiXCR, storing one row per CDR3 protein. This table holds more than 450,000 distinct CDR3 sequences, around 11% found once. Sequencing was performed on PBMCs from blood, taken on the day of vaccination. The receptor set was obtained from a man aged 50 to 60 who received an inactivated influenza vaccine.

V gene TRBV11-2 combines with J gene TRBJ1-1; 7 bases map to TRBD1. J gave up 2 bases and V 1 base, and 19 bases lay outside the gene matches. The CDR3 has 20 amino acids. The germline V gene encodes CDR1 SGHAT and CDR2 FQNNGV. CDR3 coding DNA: TGTGCCAGCAGCTTAGGATTCTCCGCCGGGACAGCCTCTTCCAACACTGAAGCTTTCTTT. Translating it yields CASSLGFSAGTASSNTEAFF.

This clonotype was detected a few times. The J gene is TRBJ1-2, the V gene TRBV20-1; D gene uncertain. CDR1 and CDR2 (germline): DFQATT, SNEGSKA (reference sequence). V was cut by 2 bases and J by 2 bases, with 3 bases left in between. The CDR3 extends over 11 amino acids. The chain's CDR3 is CSARKNYGYTF. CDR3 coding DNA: TGCAGTGCTAGAAAAAACTATGGCTACACCTTC.

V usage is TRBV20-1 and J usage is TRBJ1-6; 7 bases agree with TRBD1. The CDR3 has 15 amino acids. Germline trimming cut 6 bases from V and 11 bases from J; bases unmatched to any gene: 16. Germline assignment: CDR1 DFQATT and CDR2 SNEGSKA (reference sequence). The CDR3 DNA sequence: TGCAGTGCCACGACACAGGACAGGCGGAGTCCACCCCTCCACTTT. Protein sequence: CSATTQDRRSPPLHF.

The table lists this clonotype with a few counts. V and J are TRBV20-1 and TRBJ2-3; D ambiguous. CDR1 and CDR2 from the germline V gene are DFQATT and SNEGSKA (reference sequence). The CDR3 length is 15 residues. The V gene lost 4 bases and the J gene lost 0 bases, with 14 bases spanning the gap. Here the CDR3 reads CSAIRGASSTDTQYF. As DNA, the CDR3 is TGCAGTGCTATCCGTGGAGCGTCTAGCACAGATACGCAGTATTTT.

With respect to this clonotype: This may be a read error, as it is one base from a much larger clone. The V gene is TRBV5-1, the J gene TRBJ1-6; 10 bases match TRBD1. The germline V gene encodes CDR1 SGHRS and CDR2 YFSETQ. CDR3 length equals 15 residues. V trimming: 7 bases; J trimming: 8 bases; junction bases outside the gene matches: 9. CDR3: CASGSRTGGDSPLHF. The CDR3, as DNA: TGCGCCAGCGGCTCCCGGACAGGGGGTGATTCACCCCTCCACTTT.

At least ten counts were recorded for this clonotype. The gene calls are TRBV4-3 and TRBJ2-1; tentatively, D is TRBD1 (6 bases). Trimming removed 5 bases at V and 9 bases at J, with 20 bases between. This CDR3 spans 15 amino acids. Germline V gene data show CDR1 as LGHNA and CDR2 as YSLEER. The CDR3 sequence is CASSVYDSPRGEQFF. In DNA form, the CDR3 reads TGCGCCAGCAGCGTCTACGACTCTCCCAGGGGTGAGCAGTTCTTC.

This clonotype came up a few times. The CDR3 DNA reads as TGTGCCAGCAGTTTAAGCCGTGGGGGCGGGCAATTGGACAACTCTGAGCAGTTCTTC. It yields the protein CASSLSRGGGQLDNSEQFF. This rearrangement joins TRBV28 to TRBJ2-1, with D tentatively TRBD1 (6 bases). Germline V gene sequence: CDR1 MDHEN, CDR2 SYDVKM. Trimming pared 2 bases from V and 9 bases from J, leaving 29 bases between. The CDR3 contains 19 residues.

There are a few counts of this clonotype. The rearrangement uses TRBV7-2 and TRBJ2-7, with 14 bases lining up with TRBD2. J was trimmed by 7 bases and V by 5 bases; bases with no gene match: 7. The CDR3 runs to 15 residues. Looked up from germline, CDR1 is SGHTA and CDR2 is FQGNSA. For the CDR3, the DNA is TGTGCCAGCAGCCTGGGACTAGCGGGAGTAGGGGAGCAGTACTTC. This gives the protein CASSLGLAGVGEQYF. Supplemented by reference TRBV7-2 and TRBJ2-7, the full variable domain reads GAGVSQSPSNKVTEKGKDVELRCDPISGHTALYWYRQSLGQGLEFLIYFQGNSAPDKSGLPSDRFSAERTGGSVSTLTIQRTQQEDSAVYLCASSLGLAGVGEQYFGPGTRLTVT.

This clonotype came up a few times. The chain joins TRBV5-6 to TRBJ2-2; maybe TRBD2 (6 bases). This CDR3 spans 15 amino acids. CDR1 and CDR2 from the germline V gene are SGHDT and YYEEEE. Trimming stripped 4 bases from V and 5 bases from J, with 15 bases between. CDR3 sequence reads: CASSPTSTRTGELFF. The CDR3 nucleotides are TGTGCCAGCAGCCCTACTAGCACGCGGACCGGGGAGCTGTTTTTT.

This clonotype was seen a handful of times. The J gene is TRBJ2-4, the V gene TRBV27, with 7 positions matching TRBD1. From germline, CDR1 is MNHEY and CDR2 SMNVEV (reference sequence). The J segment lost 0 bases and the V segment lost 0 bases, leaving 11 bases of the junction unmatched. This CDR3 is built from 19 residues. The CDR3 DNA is TGTGCCAGCAGTTTATCGGGGTGGGACAGAAAGCTAGCCAAAAACATTCAGTACTTC. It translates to CASSLSGWDRKLAKNIQYF.

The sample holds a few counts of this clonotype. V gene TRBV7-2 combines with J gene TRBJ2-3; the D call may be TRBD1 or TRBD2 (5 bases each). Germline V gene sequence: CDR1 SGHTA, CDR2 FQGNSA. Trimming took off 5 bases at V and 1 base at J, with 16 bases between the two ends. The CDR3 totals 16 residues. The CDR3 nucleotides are TGTGCCAGCAGCAACCGCCCGGGGCTAGGCACAGATACGCAGTATTTT. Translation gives CASSNRPGLGTDTQYF.

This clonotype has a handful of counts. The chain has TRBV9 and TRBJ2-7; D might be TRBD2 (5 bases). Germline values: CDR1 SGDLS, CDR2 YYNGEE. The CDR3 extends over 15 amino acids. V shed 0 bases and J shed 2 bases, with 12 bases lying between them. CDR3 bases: TGTGCCAGCAGCGTAGGGGGAGCGGCGACCTACGAGCAGTACTTC. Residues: CASSVGGAATYEQYF.

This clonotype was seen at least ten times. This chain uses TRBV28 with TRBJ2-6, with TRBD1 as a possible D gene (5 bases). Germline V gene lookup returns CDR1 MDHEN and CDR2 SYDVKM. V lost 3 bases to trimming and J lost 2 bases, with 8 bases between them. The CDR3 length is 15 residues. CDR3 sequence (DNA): TGTGCCAGCAGTTTGGTAGGGGCTGGGGCCAACGTCCTGACTTTC. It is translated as CASSLVGAGANVLTF.

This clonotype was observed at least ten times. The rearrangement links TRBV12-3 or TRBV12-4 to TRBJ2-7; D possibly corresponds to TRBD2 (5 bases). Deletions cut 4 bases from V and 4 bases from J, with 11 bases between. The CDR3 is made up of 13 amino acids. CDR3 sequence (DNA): TGTGCCAGCAGTTCCGACACGGGGTACGAGCAGTACTTC. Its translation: CASSSDTGYEQYF.

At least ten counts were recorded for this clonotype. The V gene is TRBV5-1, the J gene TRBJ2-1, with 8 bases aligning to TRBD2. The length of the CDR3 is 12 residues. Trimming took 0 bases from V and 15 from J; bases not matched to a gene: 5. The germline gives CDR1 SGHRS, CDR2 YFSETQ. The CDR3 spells CASSLGRGGLFF. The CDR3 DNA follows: TGCGCCAGCAGCTTGGGTCGGGGGGGGCTGTTCTTC.

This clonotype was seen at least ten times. The CDR3 DNA reads TGCAGCGCCCAGGGGTCTAGCTCCAATGAGCAGTTCTTC. It translates to CSAQGSSSNEQFF. The chain employs TRBV29-1 and TRBJ2-1; tentative D call: TRBD1 (6 bases). The V and J ends lost 7 bases and 6 bases respectively, with 16 bases between them. Germline loops: CDR1 SQVTM, CDR2 ANQGSEA. This CDR3 spans 13 amino acids.

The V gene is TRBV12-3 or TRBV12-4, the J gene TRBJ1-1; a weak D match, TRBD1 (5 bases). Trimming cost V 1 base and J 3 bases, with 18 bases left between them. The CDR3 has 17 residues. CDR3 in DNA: TGTGCCAGCAGTTTAGGTTGGTGGATGGGGGAGGACACTGAAGCTTTCTTT. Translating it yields CASSLGWWMGEDTEAFF.

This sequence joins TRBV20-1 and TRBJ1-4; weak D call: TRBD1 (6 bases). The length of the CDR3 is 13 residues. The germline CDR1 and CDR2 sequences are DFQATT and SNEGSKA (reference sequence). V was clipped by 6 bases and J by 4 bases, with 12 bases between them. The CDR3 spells CSAEGGLNEKLFF. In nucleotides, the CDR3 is TGCAGTGCCGAGGGGGGTCTTAATGAAAAACTGTTTTTT.